This entry describes one T cell receptor beta chain. The V end lost 6 bases, the J end lost 5 bases, and 12 bases lay between the germline ends. The CDR3 has 13 amino acids. The germline V gene encodes CDR1 SGHTA and CDR2 FQGTGA. This specimen belongs to a study of blood T cell repertoires in COVID-19. Across the whole study: Samples representing acute and convalescent COVID-19 were sourced from the United States, Italy and Spain. In each case, the material was cDNA or gDNA derived from T cells, B-cell-depleted T cells, or PBMCs.

Authors' analysis steps: The authors estimated nucleated cell counts from reference gene primer amplification. Sequencing was performed with immunoSEQ multiplex PCR; in TCRdb, only in-frame clones are kept and a portion is missing. That table is the source of V, J and clone size, and D and trimming were worked out from the DNA. The data hold 150,000 to 200,000 clones, with 90% observed a single time. The source is a man aged 50 to 60 with acute or convalescent COVID-19. The chain links TRBV7-3 to TRBJ2-3; D might be TRBD1 (5 bases). Sequenced: peripheral blood. Written as DNA, the CDR3 is TGTGCCAGCAGTGACAGCTCGATAGATACGCAGTATTTT. Translation: CASSDSSIDTQYF.